One and the same sample provided the 20 T cell receptor beta chains below, sequenced in a study of T cells after yellow fever vaccination (dated by TCRdb to the late 2010s). Library generation was performed with 5' RACE. The sequencer listed for this sample is Illumina HiSeq 2500. The raw public data were reprocessed by TCRdb itself: fastp quality trimming at Q25, MiXCR clonotype calling, in-frame beta chains only. Rows matching on CDR3 protein sequence are summarized as one entry with the most common DNA and genes. Here the sample has roughly 500,000 distinct CDR3 sequences; 19% occur a single time. The ten largest clones represent around an eighth of the sample. The treatment or condition tag for this specimen amounts to: live attenuated yellow fever vaccine strain. The sample consisted of PBMCs, taken 15 days after the yellow fever booster vaccination. These receptors were obtained from a young man who received the YFV17D yellow fever vaccine.

Many counts were recorded for this clonotype. This chain connects TRBV3-1 to TRBJ2-1, with 11 bases identical to TRBD2. The CDR3 contains 19 residues. The J segment lost 7 bases and the V segment lost 1 base, leaving 15 bases of the junction unmatched. CDR1 is LGHDT, CDR2 YNNKEL, per germline (reference sequence). This CDR3 reads CASSQGSFLAGGPVNEQFF. The CDR3 DNA follows: TGTGCCAGCAGCCAAGGTTCCTTCTTAGCGGGAGGGCCAGTAAATGAGCAGTTCTTC.

This clonotype was seen repeatedly, ten times or more. V gene TRBV30 combines with J gene TRBJ2-2, with 7 bases fitting TRBD2. V lost 5 bases and J lost 5; bases outside the gene matches: 8. This CDR3 is built from 14 residues. Germline values: CDR1 GTSNPN, CDR2 SVGIG (reference sequence). For the CDR3, the DNA is TGTGCCTGGGCAGGGAGGGCCCCGACCGGGGAGCTGTTTTTT. Its translation: CAWAGRAPTGELFF. Complete variable domain (other parts from reference TRBV30 and TRBJ2-2): SQTIHQWPATLVQPVGSPLSLECTVEGTSNPNLYWYRQAAGRGLQLLFYSVGIGQISSEVPQNLSASRPQDRQFILSSKKLLLSDSGFYLCAWAGRAPTGELFFGEGSRLTVL.

The chain uses TRBV19 and TRBJ1-1; 8 bases align to TRBD1. The V and J ends lost 7 bases and 2 bases, in that order; junction bases with no gene match: 3. The CDR3 sequence is 13 residues long. CDR1 and CDR2 from the germline V gene are LNHDA and SQIVND (reference sequence). CDR3 coding DNA: TGTGCCAGTAACCCAGGGGGCAACACTGAAGCTTTCTTT. Amino acid sequence: CASNPGGNTEAFF.

This clonotype was seen a single time. This likely comes from a read error, as the CDR3 has no conserved phenylalanine or tryptophan at its end. The chain recombines TRBV5-6 with TRBJ2-1; D gene unclear. Germline CDR1 SGHDT, CDR2 YYEEEE. The CDR3 loop spans 15 amino acids. The V and J ends lost 2 bases and 0 bases respectively, with 9 bases between them. CDR3 sequence: CASSLRRSSYNEQFL. The CDR3 bases are TGTGCCAGCAGCTTAAGACGTAGCTCCTACAATGAGCAGTTCTTA.

The genes are TRBV5-1 and TRBJ1-1, with D uncertain. Per germline, CDR1 SGHRS and CDR2 YFSETQ. The CDR3 has 12 residues. V was clipped by 1 base and J by 5 bases, with 6 bases between them. The CDR3 is CASSLIVTEAFF. The CDR3 DNA reads as TGCGCCAGCAGCTTGATCGTAACTGAAGCTTTCTTT.

The table lists this clonotype with a few counts. The V call is TRBV20-1, the J call TRBJ1-6, with 8 bases lining up with TRBD1. Germline V lookup: CDR1 DFQATT, CDR2 SNEGSKA (reference sequence). This CDR3 region has 12 residues. V was clipped by 6 bases and J by 10 bases; unmatched bases: 5. For the CDR3, the DNA is TGCAGTGCCCAGACAGGGGACTCACCCCTCCACTTT. Its translation is CSAQTGDSPLHF.

The chain uses TRBV5-1 and TRBJ1-4, with a tentative D call TRBD1 (6 bases). Germline lookup yields CDR1 SGHRS and CDR2 YFSETQ. The CDR3 totals 15 residues. Trimming cost V 2 bases and J 7 bases, with 15 bases left between them. The CDR3: CASSFAGTFGEKLFF. As DNA, the CDR3 is TGCGCCAGCAGCTTCGCCGGGACATTCGGTGAAAAACTGTTTTTT.

This clonotype was counted ten times or more. The chain carries TRBV7-2 and TRBJ1-5; possible D gene TRBD1, 5 bases. Trimming pared 1 base from V and 2 bases from J, leaving 9 bases between. Germline CDR1 and CDR2: SGHTA and FQGNSA. This CDR3 contains 15 residues. The CDR3 sequence is CASSLGGVGNQPQHF. The CDR3 DNA reads TGTGCCAGCAGCTTAGGGGGGGTTGGCAATCAGCCCCAGCATTTT.

This clonotype was observed a few times. This chain connects TRBV20-1 to TRBJ1-5; 7 bases line up with TRBD1. The CDR3 has 14 residues. J lost 3 bases, V lost 2 bases, and 4 bases had no gene match. Germline-derived CDR1 and CDR2 are DFQATT and SNEGSKA (reference sequence). The CDR3 nucleotides read TGCAGTGCTAGAATTCAGGGGGTCAATCAGCCCCAGCATTTT. It encodes CSARIQGVNQPQHF.

J is TRBJ2-2 and V is TRBV11-2; 8 nucleotides agree with TRBD2. Losses at the gene ends were 2 bases for V and 5 bases for J; bases not matched to a gene: 7. Germline-derived CDR1 and CDR2 are SGHAT and FQNNGV. This CDR3 has 16 residues. CDR3 nucleotides: TGTGCCAGCAGCTTAACAGCGGGAGCGGGAACCGGGGAGCTGTTTTTT. Its translation: CASSLTAGAGTGELFF. Together with reference TRBV11-2 and TRBJ2-2, the CDR3 gives the full variable domain: EAGVAQSPRYKIIEKRQSVAFWCNPISGHATLYWYQQILGQGPKLLIQFQNNGVVDDSQLPKDRFSAERLKGVDSTLKIQPAKLEDSAVYLCASSLTAGAGTGELFFGEGSRLTVL.

In this sample, this clonotype turned up a few times. The V gene is TRBV4-3, the J gene TRBJ2-4; 12 nucleotides line up with TRBD2. The germline gives CDR1 LGHNA, CDR2 YSLEER. V was clipped by 4 bases and J by 5 bases; unmatched bases: 6. This CDR3 is built from 16 residues. The DNA for the CDR3 is TGCGCCAGCAGCCGACTAGCGGGAGAGATTGAAAACATTCAGTACTTC. Translated, it gives CASSRLAGEIENIQYF.

This clonotype was counted only a few times. This chain uses TRBV18 with TRBJ2-7; TRBD2 matches at 7 bases. This CDR3 has 14 amino acids. Germline V gene sequence: CDR1 KGHSH, CDR2 LQKENI. V trimming: 0 bases; J trimming: 6 bases; junction bases outside the gene matches: 5. The CDR3 DNA is TGTGCCAGCTCACCACCGTTGGGACTAAGCGAGCAGTACTTC. Its protein is CASSPPLGLSEQYF.

The sample holds many counts of this clonotype. The chain recombines TRBV28 with TRBJ2-7, with 10 positions matching TRBD2. The CDR3 runs to 15 residues. The germline CDR1 and CDR2 sequences are MDHEN and SYDVKM. J gave up 3 bases and V 7 bases, and 9 bases lay outside the gene matches. In DNA form, the CDR3 reads TGTGCCAGCATCCCCCGTAGCGGGAGGAACTACGAGCAGTACTTC. Translated, it gives CASIPRSGRNYEQYF.

This clonotype came up many times. The chain carries TRBV29-1 and TRBJ2-2, with 8 bases identical to TRBD1. V shed 8 bases, J shed 5 bases, and the junction held 7 bases outside the gene matches. The CDR3 has 13 amino acids. From germline, CDR1 is SQVTM and CDR2 ANQGSEA. CDR3 protein: CSYRTGLTGELFF. CDR3 nucleotide sequence: TGCAGCTACAGGACAGGGTTAACCGGGGAGCTGTTTTTT.

This clonotype was counted once. This chain connects TRBV5-8 to TRBJ2-7; D gene ambiguous. The CDR3 totals 13 residues. Trimming pared 4 bases from V and 6 bases from J, leaving 14 bases between. Germline CDR1 is SGHTS and CDR2 is YDEGEE. DNA of the CDR3: TGTGCCAGCAGCAAGCCGTCCTCAACCGAGCAGTACTTC. Protein sequence: CASSKPSSTEQYF. Drawing the rest from reference TRBV5-8 and TRBJ2-7, the complete variable domain is EAGVTQSPTHLIKTRGQQATLRCSPISGHTSVYWYQQALGLGLQFLLWYDEGEERNRGNFPPRFSGRQFPNYSSELNVNALELEDSALYLCASSKPSSTEQYFGPGTRLTVT.

This clonotype has just a few counts. The chain has TRBV20-1 and TRBJ2-7; 8 bases line up with TRBD1. This CDR3 has 12 residues. CDR1 is DFQATT and CDR2 is SNEGSKA in the germline V gene (reference sequence). Losses at the gene ends were 5 bases for V and 3 bases for J; bases not matched to a gene: 3. The CDR3 sequence is CSAATGVYEQYF. CDR3 nucleotide sequence: TGCAGTGCTGCGACAGGGGTCTACGAGCAGTACTTC.

The CDR3 region is CASSQDLLAGEHEQYF. The DNA for the CDR3 is TGCGCCAGCAGCCAAGATTTACTAGCGGGAGAGCACGAGCAGTACTTC. This rearrangement joins TRBV4-3 to TRBJ2-7; TRBD2 matches 11 bases. The germline V gene has CDR1 LGHNA and CDR2 YSLEER. The junction had 6 bases not matched to a gene; V was cut back by 0 bases and J by 5 bases. The CDR3 totals 16 residues.

This clonotype was counted only a few times. The chain is built from TRBV9 and TRBJ2-5; D assignment may be TRBD1 or TRBD2 (5 bases each). Trimming left V 0 bases short and J 1 base short, with 10 bases between. The CDR3 is 15 residues long. Germline CDR1 is SGDLS and CDR2 is YYNGEE. CDR3: CASSVGGPAQETQYF. Written as DNA, the CDR3 is TGTGCCAGCAGCGTAGGGGGACCCGCCCAAGAGACCCAGTACTTC.

This clonotype appeared a few times. The chain links TRBV5-5 to TRBJ2-5; 7 bases map to TRBD1. The CDR3 runs 13 residues. J lost 3 bases, V lost 4 bases, and 3 bases had no gene match. Germline values: CDR1 SGHKS, CDR2 YYEKEE (reference sequence). The CDR3, as DNA: TGTGCCAGCAGCCTTCAGGGGGAAGAGACCCAGTACTTC. It specifies CASSLQGEETQYF.

The chain is built from TRBV6-2 or TRBV6-3 and TRBJ2-7; 8 nucleotides line up with TRBD1. The V and J ends lost 7 bases and 1 base, in that order; junction bases with no gene match: 12. Germline-derived CDR1 and CDR2 are MNHEY and SVGEGT. This CDR3 comprises 16 residues. The CDR3 bases are TGTGCCAGCACCTCCCCAAGACAGGGGAGGTCCTACGAGCAGTACTTC. This translates into CASTSPRQGRSYEQYF.